A single sample is the source of the 12 T cell receptor beta chains below, sequenced in a study of identifying expanded T cells in peripheral blood. The table came from immunoSEQ multiplex PCR; TCRdb's copy has only in-frame clones and leaves some out. The table includes roughly 78,000 clones, 90% detected once. Sample: blood. The receptors were sampled from a person between 18 and 75 years old in good health.

The chain carries TRBV7-8 and TRBJ1-1; D remains unclear. The V end was cut by 7 bases, the J end by 7 bases, with 13 bases between. The CDR3 runs 12 residues. Germline V gene data show CDR1 as SGHVS and CDR2 as FQNEAQ. In DNA form, the CDR3 reads TGTGCCAGCATCGACATGTGGGGTGAAGCTTTCTTT. Protein: CASIDMWGEAFF.

This rearrangement joins TRBV2 to TRBJ2-1; D is possibly TRBD2 (6 bases). The CDR3 consists of 15 residues. With 8 bases removed from V and 7 bases from J, the gap between germline ends came to 21 bases. The germline gives CDR1 SNHLY, CDR2 FYNNEI. The CDR3 is CASGWGSGGENEQFF. The CDR3 DNA reads TGTGCCAGCGGATGGGGGAGCGGAGGGGAGAATGAGCAGTTCTTC.

The chain couples TRBV29-1 to TRBJ1-2, with 12 nucleotides matching TRBD1. This CDR3 contains 13 residues. The germline CDR1 and CDR2 sequences are SQVTM and ANQGSEA. DNA for the CDR3: TGCACGAGGCCCGGGACAGGGGGCTACGGCTACACCTTC. This encodes CTRPGTGGYGYTF.

This chain links TRBV10-3 with TRBJ2-7, with TRBD2 matching 16 bases. Germline V CDR1 and CDR2: ENHRY, SYGVKD. V shed 11 bases and J 10 bases; nucleotides not matched to a gene: 8. The CDR3 length is 13 residues. The CDR3: CASEGLAGGQQYF. The CDR3 DNA sequence: TGTGCCTCCGAGGGACTAGCGGGGGGGCAACAGTACTTC.

This sequence joins TRBV5-1 and TRBJ2-7; TRBD2 agrees at 8 bases. Germline assignment: CDR1 SGHRS and CDR2 YFSETQ. The CDR3 is 15 amino acids. The V segment lost 4 bases and the J segment 3 bases; nucleotides outside the gene matches: 9. CDR3 nucleotides: TGCGCCAGCAGCATCCTAAGCGGGAGCGTCTACGAGCAGTACTTC. This encodes CASSILSGSVYEQYF.

The genes are TRBV7-2 and TRBJ2-5; D may be TRBD1 (5 bases). The length of the CDR3 is 15 residues. The germline V gene encodes CDR1 SGHTA and CDR2 FQGNSA. The V end lost 1 base, the J end lost 0 bases, and 9 bases lay between the germline ends. CDR3 bases: TGTGCCAGCAGCTTAGGACAGAGGTACCAAGAGACCCAGTACTTC. Protein: CASSLGQRYQETQYF.

V gene TRBV19 combines with J gene TRBJ1-6; D is possibly TRBD1 (5 bases). The germline V gene has CDR1 LNHDA and CDR2 SQIVND (reference sequence). Trimming took off 8 bases at V and 0 bases at J, with 20 bases between the two ends. The CDR3 runs 18 residues. CDR3 loop: CASRPVAGVSSYNSPLHF. The CDR3 coding sequence is TGTGCCAGTCGCCCCGTCGCGGGGGTCAGCTCCTATAATTCACCCCTCCACTTT.

The rearrangement links TRBV5-1 to TRBJ2-2; TRBD2 might be the D (6 bases). V lost 3 bases and J 4 bases, leaving 16 bases between the germline ends. The germline V gene encodes CDR1 SGHRS and CDR2 YFSETQ. The CDR3 consists of 16 residues. The CDR3 spells CASSSQWRVSTGELFF. DNA of the CDR3: TGCGCCAGCAGCTCCCAATGGAGGGTCTCCACCGGGGAGCTGTTTTTT.

V gene TRBV18 combines with J gene TRBJ1-1, with D hard to call. The germline V and J ends were trimmed by 6 bases and 2 bases, with 16 bases remaining between them. Germline CDR1 KGHSH, CDR2 LQKENI. CDR3 size: 15 residues. The CDR3 DNA reads as TGTGCCAGCTCGTACAGCGGTACCCCCAACACTGAAGCTTTCTTT. This translates into CASSYSGTPNTEAFF.

This clone appeared a few times. The genes are TRBV29-1 and TRBJ1-2; 7 nucleotides line up with TRBD1. CDR1 SQVTM and CDR2 ANQGSEA come from the germline V gene. V gave up 4 bases and J gave up 4 bases; unmatched junction bases: 12. The CDR3 runs to 15 residues. The CDR3 here is CSVVNTDRSPYGYTF. CDR3 DNA: TGCAGCGTTGTTAATACGGACAGGAGCCCCTATGGCTACACCTTC.

The chain carries TRBV5-1 and TRBJ2-5; perhaps TRBD2 as D (5 bases). CDR3 length: 14 residues. The V gene's germline CDR1 is SGHRS and CDR2 YFSETQ. The germline V and J ends were trimmed by 1 base and 3 bases, with 10 bases remaining between them. The CDR3 region is CASSLPRAEETQYF. CDR3 nucleotide sequence: TGCGCCAGCAGCTTGCCGCGGGCCGAAGAGACCCAGTACTTC.

This chain uses TRBV6-5 with TRBJ1-4; tentatively, D is TRBD1 (6 bases). Trimming took 6 bases from V and 6 from J, leaving 14 bases between them. CDR1 and CDR2 from the germline V gene are MNHEY and SVGAGI. This CDR3 spans 14 amino acids. The DNA of the CDR3 is TGTGCCAGCAGGATACAGGGAAGGGATGAAAAACTGTTTTTT. The encoded protein is CASRIQGRDEKLFF.